These 14 T cell receptor beta chains were sequenced from one sample in a study of blood T cell repertoires in COVID-19. Some clones are missing from TCRdb's copy, which holds only in-frame ones; the method was immunoSEQ multiplex PCR. Of about 260,000 clones listed, 80% to 95% are singletons. Sequenced material: peripheral blood. The receptors derive from a person aged 18-30 years with COVID-19, enrolled during active disease.

The V gene is TRBV9, the J gene TRBJ1-2; D is perhaps TRBD1 (6 bases). Germline CDR1 SGDLS, CDR2 YYNGEE. Trimming removed 0 bases from V and 7 bases from J, with 10 bases in between. CDR3 size: 13 residues. The CDR3 coding sequence is TGTGCCAGCAGCGTAGACTACAGGGCTGGCTACACCTTC. Amino acid sequence: CASSVDYRAGYTF.

The chain recombines TRBV5-4 with TRBJ2-1; the match to TRBD2 covers 10 bases. The V gene's germline CDR1 is SGHNT and CDR2 YYREEE (reference sequence). The CDR3 spans 15 residues. After removal of 2 bases from V and 8 bases from J, the junction contained 7 bases not matched to a gene. The CDR3 sequence: CASSFLASGRDEQFF. DNA for the CDR3: TGTGCCAGCAGCTTTTTGGCTAGCGGGAGAGATGAGCAGTTCTTC.

The J gene is TRBJ2-5, the V gene TRBV3-1 (or the pseudogene TRBV3-2); 9 nucleotides align to TRBD2. CDR1 is LGHDT, CDR2 YNNKEL, per germline (reference sequence). CDR3 length equals 16 residues. With 0 bases clipped from V and 7 bases from J, the junction kept 9 bases outside the gene matches. CDR3 region: CASSQDSSGADGTQYF. In DNA form, the CDR3 reads TGTGCCAGCAGCCAAGATTCTAGCGGGGCCGACGGGACCCAGTACTTC.

This clone occurred once. This chain uses TRBV5-4 with TRBJ2-1; 7 nucleotides align to TRBD2. CDR1 SGHNT and CDR2 YYREEE come from the germline V gene (reference sequence). The CDR3 has 15 residues. V trimming: 5 bases; J trimming: 0 bases; junction bases outside the gene matches: 5. In nucleotides, the CDR3 is TGTGCCAGCAGTCTAGCGGTGGGCTCCTACAATGAGCAGTTCTTC. Amino acid sequence: CASSLAVGSYNEQFF.

V and J are TRBV4-1 and TRBJ2-7; D possibly corresponds to TRBD2 (5 bases). CDR1 is MGHRA and CDR2 is YSYEKL in the germline V gene. The CDR3 runs to 14 residues. The V gene lost 1 base and the J gene lost 2 bases, with 9 bases spanning the gap. The DNA for the CDR3 is TGCGCCAGCAGCCAAGCGGGGAGTCCCTACGAGCAGTACTTC. It encodes CASSQAGSPYEQYF.

The chain joins TRBV12-3 or TRBV12-4 to TRBJ1-1; D gene ambiguous. The CDR3 spans 13 residues. V was cut by 5 bases and J by 11 bases, with 18 bases left in between. The chain's CDR3 is CASSAGGAWTAFF. CDR3 sequence (DNA): TGTGCCAGCAGTGCTGGAGGCGCTTGGACGGCTTTCTTT.

V is TRBV11-2 and J is TRBJ2-7; the D gene is possibly TRBD2 (5 bases). Between the trimmed V and J ends, which lost 6 bases and 1 base, there was a span of 16 bases. The CDR3 contains 15 residues. The V gene's germline CDR1 is SGHAT and CDR2 FQNNGV. The CDR3 loop is CASRLSALDSYEQYF. CDR3 sequence (DNA): TGTGCCAGCAGGTTATCCGCACTAGATTCCTACGAGCAGTACTTC.

This chain uses TRBV5-1 with TRBJ1-2, with TRBD1 identical over 8 bases. Trimming at V came to 0 bases and at J to 4 bases, leaving 2 bases not matched to a gene. CDR1 and CDR2 (germline): SGHRS, YFSETQ. The CDR3 has 14 amino acids. CDR3 amino acids: CASSLAGTGYGYTF. In nucleotides, the CDR3 is TGCGCCAGCAGCTTGGCCGGGACAGGCTATGGCTACACCTTC.

The chain joins TRBV9 to TRBJ2-7; 10 bases line up with TRBD1. Unmatched junction bases numbered 5, after V lost 7 bases and J lost 7 bases. CDR1 SGDLS and CDR2 YYNGEE come from the germline V gene. The CDR3 loop spans 12 amino acids. CDR3 sequence (DNA): TGTGCCAGCGCGACAGGGGGCGGGGAGCAGTACTTC. Translated, it gives CASATGGGEQYF.

This clone was counted only a few times. This rearrangement joins TRBV5-1 to TRBJ2-7; tentatively, D is TRBD1 (5 bases). In germline, CDR1 is SGHRS, CDR2 YFSETQ. The CDR3 is 13 residues long. Trimming stripped 2 bases from V and 1 base from J, with 7 bases between. The chain's CDR3 is CASSFPGSYEQYF. In DNA, the CDR3 is TGCGCCAGCAGCTTCCCAGGGTCCTACGAGCAGTACTTC.

J is TRBJ2-6 and V is TRBV5-1; D perhaps matches TRBD2 (5 bases). Trimming took off 0 bases at V and 0 bases at J, with 10 bases between the two ends. Germline V gene lookup returns CDR1 SGHRS and CDR2 YFSETQ. This CDR3 region has 17 residues. The CDR3 DNA reads TGCGCCAGCAGCTTGGTAAGGGAGAGCTCTGGGGCCAACGTCCTGACTTTC. Translating gives CASSLVRESSGANVLTF.

This clone was observed a single time. The gene calls are TRBV27 and TRBJ2-2; TRBD2 matches at 11 bases. Looked up from germline, CDR1 is MNHEY and CDR2 is SMNVEV (reference sequence). The CDR3 is made up of 16 amino acids. With V trimmed by 6 bases and J by 3 bases, 6 bases remained unmatched. CDR3 sequence (DNA): TGTGCCAGCAGGGAATTAGCGGGAGGGGACACCGGGGAGCTGTTTTTT. Translating it yields CASRELAGGDTGELFF.

CDR3 nucleotide sequence: TGTGCCAGCAGCTCCTCTGGCGGAGCGGGAGGGCTATCAGATACGCAGTATTTT. Translation gives CASSSSGGAGGLSDTQYF. This rearrangement joins TRBV7-9 to TRBJ2-3; 10 nucleotides align to TRBD2. The V gene end was trimmed by 4 bases and the J gene end by 4 bases; junction bases not matched to a gene: 14. Germline V CDR1 and CDR2: SEHNR, FQNEAQ (reference sequence). This CDR3 region has 18 residues. Looking up the rest from reference TRBV7-9 and TRBJ2-3 gives the full variable domain: DTGVSQNPRHKITKRGQNVTFRCDPISEHNRLYWYRQTLGQGPEFLTYFQNEAQLEKSRLLSDRFSAERPKGSFSTLEIQRTEQGDSAMYLCASSSSGGAGGLSDTQYFGPGTRLTVL.

In its sample, this clone was seen a few times. CDR3 nucleotide sequence: TGTGCCAGCAGCTCCGGATTCAGGGGTGGGGAGCAGTACTTC. Its protein is CASSSGFRGGEQYF. The chain recombines TRBV5-4 with TRBJ2-7; possibly TRBD1 for D (6 bases). The CDR3 runs to 14 residues. The ends were cut back, 3 bases at V and 7 bases at J, with 17 bases in the middle. Germline V gene sequence: CDR1 SGHNT, CDR2 YYREEE (reference sequence).